This TCR beta chain came from a study of T cell responses to AZD1222 COVID-19 vaccine. Looking at the study overall: Samples with a second dose at about 4 or about 12 weeks were pooled together.

Findings and caveats of the study: Researchers took repertoire samples only after the peak T cell response had come.

Data came from immunoSEQ multiplex PCR; TCRdb stores just in-frame clones and leaves some out. The sample includes around 160,000 clones, about 87% of them seen just once. As concerns this clone: The antigen is undetermined.

This CDR3 spans 14 amino acids. Germline V gives CDR1 KGHDR, CDR2 SFDVKD. V dropped 3 bases and J dropped 6 bases, with 11 bases sitting between them. The sequence was obtained from an adult in good health. V is TRBV24-1 and J is TRBJ2-1, with D possibly matching TRBD1 (6 bases). The sequences come from peripheral blood, collected on day 0 of AZD1222 vaccination. The CDR3 sequence: CATSDETGANEQFF. The CDR3 bases are TGTGCCACCAGTGATGAGACAGGAGCCAATGAGCAGTTCTTC.